The next 16 T cell receptor beta chains were all read from a single sample in a study of blood T cell repertoires in COVID-19. Produced via immunoSEQ multiplex PCR; TCRdb's table is partial and in-frame only. The sample has approximately 300,000 clones, over 75% seen once. The sample comprised PBMCs or T cells enriched from blood (not recorded which). The receptors shown here come from a man between 25 and 39 years old who had recovered from COVID-19.

The rearrangement links TRBV19 to TRBJ2-5; TRBD1 matches 10 bases. Germline lookup yields CDR1 LNHDA and CDR2 SQIVND (reference sequence). V lost 4 bases and J lost 8; bases outside the gene matches: 7. This CDR3 comprises 14 residues. CDR3 DNA sequence: TGTGCCAGTAGTACTACCGGGACAGGGGTAACCCAGTACTTC. This sequence encodes CASSTTGTGVTQYF.

This clone was seen just once. The chain couples TRBV30 to TRBJ1-3; D possibly corresponds to TRBD1 (6 bases). The CDR3 runs 15 residues. Germline CDR1 GTSNPN, CDR2 SVGIG (reference sequence). With 7 bases removed from V and 0 bases from J, the gap between germline ends came to 16 bases. The CDR3 sequence: CAFAWGQSSGNTIYF. The CDR3 DNA sequence: TGTGCCTTCGCCTGGGGGCAGAGCTCTGGAAACACCATATATTTT.

This chain uses TRBV18 with TRBJ1-6, with D possibly matching TRBD1 (5 bases). V was shortened by 3 bases and J by 6 bases, with 12 bases between the two germline ends. This CDR3 contains 15 residues. In germline, CDR1 is KGHSH, CDR2 LQKENI. CDR3 in DNA: TGTGCCAGCTCACCCTCGACAGTGCGTAATTCACCCCTCCACTTT. Encoded protein: CASSPSTVRNSPLHF. Full variable domain (outside the CDR3, taken from reference TRBV18 and TRBJ1-6): NAGVMQNPRHLVRRRGQEARLRCSPMKGHSHVYWYRQLPEEGLKFMVYLQKENIIDESGMPKERFSAEFPKEGPSILRIQQVVRGDSAAYFCASSPSTVRNSPLHFGNGTRLTVT.

Details on this clone: An end of the junction does not agree with germline; a read error may underlie this. The gene calls are TRBV18 and TRBJ2-5; 13 bases are shared with TRBD2. From germline, CDR1 is KGHSH and CDR2 LQKENI. The CDR3 extends over 17 amino acids. The CDR3 region is CASSPRTGSGLAGILDF. The CDR3 DNA sequence: TGTGCCAGCTCACCAAGGACAGGGTCGGGACTAGCGGGGATTCTAGACTTC.

The rearrangement uses TRBV27 and TRBJ2-1, with TRBD2 matching over 7 bases. This CDR3 is built from 14 residues. The trim removed 3 bases at V and 6 bases at J, leaving 5 bases unmatched. Germline CDR1 and CDR2: MNHEY and SMNVEV (reference sequence). CDR3: CASSFRTSRNEQFF. CDR3 bases: TGTGCCAGCAGTTTCAGGACTAGTCGCAATGAGCAGTTCTTC.

The DNA of the CDR3 is TGCGCCAGCAGCCAAACCTCGGACAGGGGAACTGAAAAACTGTTTTTT. This gives the protein CASSQTSDRGTEKLFF. The rearrangement uses TRBV4-1 and TRBJ1-4; 9 bases fit TRBD1. Germline CDR1 reads MGHRA; CDR2 reads YSYEKL. V shed 2 bases, J shed 7 bases, and the junction held 8 bases outside the gene matches. The CDR3 length is 16 residues.

CDR3: CASSPDRGIGGYTF. CDR3 sequence (DNA): TGTGCCAGCAGCCCGGACAGGGGAATAGGCGGCTACACCTTC. The V gene is TRBV6-4, the J gene TRBJ1-2, with 9 nucleotides matching TRBD1. Germline CDR1 is MRHNA and CDR2 is SNTAGT. CDR3 size: 14 residues. V shed 6 bases, J shed 8 bases, and the junction held 10 bases outside the gene matches.

The rearrangement links TRBV5-5 to TRBJ1-6, with 8 nucleotides matching TRBD1. Germline values: CDR1 SGHKS, CDR2 YYEKEE (reference sequence). The CDR3 is made up of 18 amino acids. V lost 0 bases and J lost 8; bases outside the gene matches: 13. CDR3 amino acids: CASSLDGDRGWVDSPLHF. The CDR3 bases are TGTGCCAGCAGCTTGGATGGAGACAGGGGCTGGGTGGATTCACCCCTCCACTTT.

This clone was picked up a small number of times. This chain connects TRBV4-1 to TRBJ1-1, with 9 bases lining up with TRBD1. The CDR3 is made up of 15 amino acids. CDR1 is MGHRA, CDR2 YSYEKL, per germline. J lost 4 bases, V lost 3 bases, and 6 bases had no gene match. The CDR3 sequence: CASSQYRGQGTEAFF. The CDR3 DNA sequence: TGCGCCAGCAGCCAGTACAGGGGGCAGGGCACTGAAGCTTTCTTT.

The gene calls are TRBV4-1 and TRBJ1-5; D gene unclear. V shed 4 bases and J shed 2 bases, with 6 bases lying between them. Germline V gene sequence: CDR1 MGHRA, CDR2 YSYEKL. CDR3 length: 13 residues. The CDR3 bases are TGCGCCAGCAGCCTCCCAGGCAATCAGCCCCAGCATTTT. Its translation: CASSLPGNQPQHF.

The chain carries TRBV19 and TRBJ1-1; D remains unclear. Germline-derived CDR1 and CDR2 are LNHDA and SQIVND (reference sequence). CDR3 length equals 11 residues. V gave up 7 bases and J gave up 4 bases, with 7 bases separating them. The CDR3 bases are TGTGCCAGTATCTTTTCCACTGAAGCTTTCTTT. Protein product: CASIFSTEAFF. Supplemented by reference TRBV19 and TRBJ1-1, the full variable domain reads DGGITQSPKYLFRKEGQNVTLSCEQNLNHDAMYWYRQDPGQGLRLIYYSQIVNDFQKGDIAEGYSVSREKKESFPLTVTSAQKNPTAFYLCASIFSTEAFFGQGTRLTVV.

The chain employs TRBV19 and TRBJ1-5; 9 positions agree with TRBD1. Germline V CDR1 and CDR2: LNHDA, SQIVND (reference sequence). The junction had 8 bases not matched to a gene; V was cut back by 4 bases and J by 1 base. CDR3 length: 17 residues. The CDR3 nucleotides are TGTGCCAGTAGTAAAAAACAGGGGGCATGGAGCAATCAGCCCCAGCATTTT. Translating it yields CASSKKQGAWSNQPQHF. The variable domain in full, completed from reference TRBV19 and TRBJ1-5, reads DGGITQSPKYLFRKEGQNVTLSCEQNLNHDAMYWYRQDPGQGLRLIYYSQIVNDFQKGDIAEGYSVSREKKESFPLTVTSAQKNPTAFYLCASSKKQGAWSNQPQHFGDGTRLSIL.

The V and J genes are TRBV5-1 and TRBJ1-1; the match to TRBD1 covers 10 bases. Germline-derived CDR1 and CDR2 are SGHRS and YFSETQ. V dropped 4 bases and J dropped 6; count of bases not matched to a gene: 9. CDR3 length equals 15 residues. The CDR3 spells CASSAGDRGLAEAFF. CDR3 bases: TGCGCCAGCAGCGCCGGGGACAGGGGCCTAGCTGAAGCTTTCTTT.

The V and J genes are TRBV5-6 and TRBJ1-3; 11 nucleotides agree with TRBD1. The CDR3 spans 18 residues. The J segment lost 2 bases and the V segment lost 3 bases, leaving 10 bases of the junction unmatched. CDR1 is SGHDT and CDR2 is YYEEEE in the germline V gene. The CDR3 sequence is CASSSKGQGASPGNTIYF. CDR3 sequence (DNA): TGTGCCAGCAGCTCTAAAGGACAGGGGGCATCTCCTGGAAACACCATATATTTT.

This rearrangement joins TRBV10-3 to TRBJ2-7; 7 nucleotides line up with TRBD1. The ends lost 4 bases at V and 0 bases at J; junction bases unmatched: 3. The CDR3 contains 14 residues. The germline V gene encodes CDR1 ENHRY and CDR2 SYGVKD. The CDR3 reads CAISGGQNSYEQYF. The CDR3 DNA sequence: TGTGCCATCAGTGGGGGACAGAACTCCTACGAGCAGTACTTC.

This clone has only one observation. The rearrangement joins TRBV5-4 to TRBJ1-2; D not resolved. The germline CDR1 and CDR2 sequences are SGHNT and YYREEE (reference sequence). Trimming left V 5 bases short and J 8 bases short, with 13 bases between. The CDR3 has 12 residues. CDR3 residues: CASRPDSRGYTF. The CDR3 DNA reads as TGTGCCAGCAGACCCGATAGTCGCGGCTACACCTTC.